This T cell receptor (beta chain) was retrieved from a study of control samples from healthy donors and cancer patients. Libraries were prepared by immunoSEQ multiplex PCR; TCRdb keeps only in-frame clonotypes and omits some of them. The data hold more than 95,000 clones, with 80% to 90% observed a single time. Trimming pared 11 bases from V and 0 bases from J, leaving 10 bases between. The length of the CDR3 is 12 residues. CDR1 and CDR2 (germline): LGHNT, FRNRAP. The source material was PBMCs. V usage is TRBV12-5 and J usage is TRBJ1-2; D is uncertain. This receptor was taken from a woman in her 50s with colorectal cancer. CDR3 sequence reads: CASSQANYGYTF. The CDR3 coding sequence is TGTGCTTCGAGCCAAGCTAACTATGGCTACACCTTC.